What follows are 12 T cell receptor beta chains derived from one specimen sequenced in a study of T cell responses to AZD1222 COVID-19 vaccine. The repertoire was sequenced with immunoSEQ multiplex PCR; TCRdb's copy has only in-frame clones and lacks some. In the table there are about 54,000 clones, around nine tenths of which are singletons. Sequenced here: peripheral blood, sampled 28 days after the second AZD1222 dose. The receptors shown here come from an adult who received the AZD1222 COVID-19 vaccine.

This clone was observed a few times. V gene TRBV4-1 combines with J gene TRBJ1-2, with no clear D. The CDR3 is 14 residues long. CDR1 is MGHRA and CDR2 is YSYEKL in the germline V gene. Between the trimmed V and J ends, which lost 1 base and 2 bases, there was a span of 8 bases. CDR3 DNA sequence: TGCGCCAGCAGCCAAGTGACGGGGAACTATGGCTACACCTTC. It translates to CASSQVTGNYGYTF.

The V call is TRBV5-1, the J call TRBJ2-1; D is undetermined. This CDR3 has 14 residues. The V end was cut by 0 bases, the J end by 4 bases, with 8 bases between. Germline V gives CDR1 SGHRS, CDR2 YFSETQ. This chain's CDR3 is CASSLEASYNEQFF. CDR3 DNA: TGCGCCAGCAGCTTGGAGGCCTCGTACAATGAGCAGTTCTTC. The full variable domain, rest sourced from reference TRBV5-1 and TRBJ2-1, is KAGVTQTPRYLIKTRGQQVTLSCSPISGHRSVSWYQQTPGQGLQFLFEYFSETQRNKGNFPGRFSGRQFSNSRSEMNVSTLELGDSALYLCASSLEASYNEQFFGPGTRLTVL.

This clone was detected only once. This rearrangement joins TRBV7-2 to TRBJ2-7, with D possibly being TRBD2 (6 bases). This CDR3 region has 14 residues. Germline-derived CDR1 and CDR2 are SGHTA and FQGNSA. Trimming stripped 5 bases from V and 3 bases from J, with 14 bases between. Written as DNA, the CDR3 is TGTGCCAGCAGCCCGAGGGACTGGGGCTACGAGCAGTACTTC. It yields the protein CASSPRDWGYEQYF.

The rearrangement links TRBV4-2 to TRBJ2-4; 8 nucleotides agree with TRBD1. Germline-derived CDR1 and CDR2 are LGHNA and YNFKEQ. V shed 4 bases, J shed 7 bases, and the junction held 9 bases outside the gene matches. This CDR3 comprises 15 residues. The CDR3 is CASSREHRGLNIQYF. CDR3 coding DNA: TGTGCCAGCAGCCGAGAACACAGGGGGTTGAACATTCAGTACTTC.

The chain joins TRBV25-1 to TRBJ1-3; D uncertain. The length of the CDR3 is 12 residues. The V and J ends lost 2 bases and 3 bases respectively, with 2 bases between them. CDR1 MGHDK and CDR2 SYGVNS come from the germline V gene. This chain's CDR3 is CASSEIGNTIYF. In DNA form, the CDR3 reads TGTGCCAGCAGTGAAATTGGAAACACCATATATTTT.

V usage is TRBV18 and J usage is TRBJ1-6; the D is unclear. CDR1 is KGHSH, CDR2 LQKENI, per germline. The germline V and J ends were trimmed by 4 bases and 6 bases, with 4 bases remaining between them. This CDR3 contains 12 residues. As DNA, the CDR3 is TGTGCCAGCTCACGGTCTAATTCACCCCTCCACTTT. It codes for CASSRSNSPLHF.

The chain has TRBV6-5 and TRBJ1-6, with D unclear. The V end was cut by 0 bases, the J end by 13 bases, with 7 bases between. The germline CDR1 and CDR2 sequences are MNHEY and SVGAGI. The CDR3 spans 12 residues. CDR3 residues: CASSYSVGPLHF. CDR3 in DNA: TGTGCCAGCAGTTACTCGGTGGGGCCCCTCCACTTT.

This clone turned up a few times. V is TRBV5-5 and J is TRBJ2-7; possibly TRBD1 for D (7 bases). The V and J ends lost 0 bases and 5 bases respectively, with 18 bases between them. Germline-derived CDR1 and CDR2 are SGHKS and YYEKEE (reference sequence). The CDR3 runs to 16 residues. The CDR3 region is CASSLEGAGGIDEQYF. Written as DNA, the CDR3 is TGTGCCAGCAGCTTGGAAGGGGCAGGGGGGATAGACGAGCAGTACTTC.

The chain has TRBV11-2 and TRBJ1-5; D gene ambiguous. The germline V gene has CDR1 SGHAT and CDR2 FQNNGV. CDR3 size: 13 residues. V was shortened by 0 bases and J by 4 bases, with 4 bases between the two germline ends. The CDR3 bases are TGTGCCAGCAGCTTAGAGTGGAATCAGCCCCAGCATTTT. Amino acid sequence: CASSLEWNQPQHF.

The chain uses TRBV5-1 and TRBJ2-3; D unresolved. In germline, CDR1 is SGHRS, CDR2 YFSETQ. CDR3 length: 13 residues. V was trimmed by 1 base and J by 0 bases, leaving 3 bases between them. The CDR3 nucleotides are TGCGCCAGCAGCTTGCCCAGCACAGATACGCAGTATTTT. Translated: CASSLPSTDTQYF.

The chain employs TRBV7-2 and TRBJ2-7; 7 nucleotides align to TRBD1. CDR3 size: 16 residues. Trimming at V came to 1 base and at J to 1 base, leaving 7 bases not matched to a gene. CDR1 SGHTA and CDR2 FQGNSA come from the germline V gene. The CDR3 sequence is CASSLETGRRSYEQYF. In nucleotides, the CDR3 is TGTGCCAGCAGCTTAGAGACAGGGCGAAGGTCCTACGAGCAGTACTTC. Filled out from reference TRBV7-2 and TRBJ2-7, the complete variable domain reads GAGVSQSPSNKVTEKGKDVELRCDPISGHTALYWYRQSLGQGLEFLIYFQGNSAPDKSGLPSDRFSAERTGGSVSTLTIQRTQQEDSAVYLCASSLETGRRSYEQYFGPGTRLTVT.

The genes are TRBV5-1 and TRBJ1-1; TRBD1 aligns across 7 bases. CDR3 size: 14 residues. The germline V gene has CDR1 SGHRS and CDR2 YFSETQ. V lost 4 bases, J lost 5 bases, and 8 bases stayed unmatched. This CDR3 reads CASSPTTGRTEAFF. CDR3 nucleotide sequence: TGCGCCAGCAGCCCAACGACAGGGCGGACTGAAGCTTTCTTT.